The 20 T cell receptor beta chains below were found in one sample sequenced in a study of T cells in Graves' hyperthyroidism and ophthalmopathy. Amplified TCR beta CDR3 regions derived from RNA transcripts. TCR CDR3 regions were first amplified by RT-PCR with HTBI primers. TCRdb processed the multiplex PCR reads anew with MiXCR; each CDR3 protein has one entry. The data hold around 600,000 distinct CDR3 sequences, with approximately 15% observed a single time. Sequencing used blood. The receptors derive from a woman younger than 35 with Graves' ophthalmopathy.

Ten or more counts support this clonotype. The chain couples TRBV6-2 or TRBV6-3 to TRBJ2-5, with 10 bases identical to TRBD1. Unmatched junction bases numbered 12, after V lost 2 bases and J lost 3 bases. This CDR3 has 18 residues. Germline V gene lookup returns CDR1 MNHEY and CDR2 SVGEGT. In DNA, the CDR3 is TGTGCCAGCAGTTACCCGTTGAGACAGGGGGCTGGGGAAGAGACCCAGTACTTC. It specifies CASSYPLRQGAGEETQYF.

The rearrangement uses TRBV19 and TRBJ1-2; 8 nucleotides match TRBD1. This CDR3 contains 15 residues. Trimming at V came to 0 bases and at J to 0 bases, leaving 0 bases not matched to a gene. Per germline, CDR1 LNHDA and CDR2 SQIVND (reference sequence). Written as DNA, the CDR3 is TGTGCCAGTAGTATAGAGGACAGGGCTAACTATGGCTACACCTTC. Protein sequence: CASSIEDRANYGYTF.

This clonotype was detected many times. The chain joins TRBV27 to TRBJ2-7; TRBD1 is a possible D gene (5 bases). Germline assignment: CDR1 MNHEY and CDR2 SMNVEV (reference sequence). V lost 5 bases and J 6 bases, leaving 14 bases between the germline ends. The CDR3 sequence is 13 residues long. CDR3 sequence (DNA): TGTGCCAGCAGTCTAGGGCAGGGTCGCGAGCAGTACTTC. It translates to CASSLGQGREQYF.

At least ten counts were recorded for this clonotype. V is TRBV28 and J is TRBJ1-4, with D hard to call. The V gene's germline CDR1 is MDHEN and CDR2 SYDVKM. This CDR3 is 15 amino acids long. Between the trimmed V and J ends, which lost 1 base and 8 bases, there was a span of 14 bases. CDR3 in DNA: TGTGCCAGCAGTTTATATGAGGGATTGGGCGAAAAACTGTTTTTT. It is translated as CASSLYEGLGEKLFF.

This clonotype turned up a few times. The chain combines TRBV9 with TRBJ2-2; a possible D gene is TRBD2 (7 bases). Germline V gene data show CDR1 as SGDLS and CDR2 as YYNGEE. V was pared by 3 bases and J by 5 bases, with 26 bases between. The CDR3 sequence is 19 residues long. The CDR3 nucleotides read TGTGCCAGCAGCGGGGGGGCTAGCGGAGGATGGGGAGATACCGGGGAGCTGTTTTTT. Translation: CASSGGASGGWGDTGELFF.

This clonotype was detected ten times or more. The chain uses TRBV6-1 and TRBJ2-3; TRBD1 matches 7 bases. The CDR3 covers 14 residues. The V gene's germline CDR1 is MNHNS and CDR2 SASEGT. V shed 5 bases and J 2 bases; nucleotides not matched to a gene: 4. CDR3: CASSWTGYTDTQYF. DNA for the CDR3: TGTGCCAGCAGTTGGACAGGCTACACAGATACGCAGTATTTT.

Ten or more counts support this clonotype. The chain joins TRBV6-1 to TRBJ1-1; D unclear. V gave up 4 bases and J gave up 2 bases, with 20 bases separating them. There are 17 residues in the CDR3. Germline V gives CDR1 MNHNS, CDR2 SASEGT. For the CDR3, the DNA is TGTGCCAGCAGTGCCCGAATGAGACCTGCTACAAACACTGAAGCTTTCTTT. This sequence encodes CASSARMRPATNTEAFF.

This clonotype has at least ten counts. J is TRBJ2-1 and V is TRBV5-6; perhaps TRBD1 as D (6 bases). CDR1 and CDR2 from the germline V gene are SGHDT and YYEEEE. V shed 4 bases and J shed 2 bases, with 13 bases lying between them. There are 15 residues in the CDR3. The CDR3 spells CASSPPTGTYNEQFF. The CDR3 DNA reads TGTGCCAGCAGCCCTCCGACAGGTACCTACAATGAGCAGTTCTTC.

This clonotype was recorded a few times. The gene calls are TRBV9 and TRBJ2-3; D not certain. The V gene's germline CDR1 is SGDLS and CDR2 YYNGEE. V lost 4 bases and J lost 4, with 10 bases in between. The CDR3 is 13 amino acids. The CDR3 DNA is TGTGCCAGCAGCTTACCCCAGCCAGATACGCAGTATTTT. Protein product: CASSLPQPDTQYF.

The CDR3 sequence is CASSRTGALGQPQHF. CDR3 DNA: TGTGCCAGCAGTAGGACAGGGGCCCTCGGTCAGCCCCAGCATTTT. The J gene is TRBJ1-5, the V gene TRBV12-3 or TRBV12-4, with 9 nucleotides matching TRBD1. CDR3 length: 15 residues. Germline trimming cut 5 bases from V and 6 bases from J; bases unmatched to any gene: 8.

In this sample, this clonotype turned up many times. The gene calls are TRBV3-1 and TRBJ2-3, with D unclear. The CDR3 extends over 15 amino acids. Looked up from germline, CDR1 is LGHDT and CDR2 is YNNKEL (reference sequence). V shed 4 bases and J shed 0 bases, with 11 bases lying between them. CDR3 sequence (DNA): TGTGCCAGCAGCCCCTCATTTACTAGCACAGATACGCAGTATTTT. This encodes CASSPSFTSTDTQYF.

In this sample, this clonotype turned up many times. The J gene is TRBJ2-2, the V gene TRBV7-9; 8 positions match TRBD1. CDR1 is SEHNR, CDR2 FQNEAQ, per germline (reference sequence). The CDR3 totals 17 residues. Trimming at V came to 4 bases and at J to 1 base, leaving 8 bases not matched to a gene. The CDR3: CASSSTDRAGNTGELFF. The CDR3 DNA is TGTGCCAGCAGCTCGACGGACAGGGCTGGGAACACCGGGGAGCTGTTTTTT.

This clonotype was found many times. This chain uses TRBV30 with TRBJ1-3; D remains ambiguous. There are 16 residues in the CDR3. Per germline, CDR1 GTSNPN and CDR2 SVGIG (reference sequence). V lost 2 bases and J 0 bases, leaving 14 bases between the germline ends. The CDR3 sequence: CAWSRARTTSGNTIYF. The CDR3 DNA reads TGTGCCTGGAGTAGGGCCAGGACCACCTCTGGAAACACCATATATTTT.

To note about this clonotype: A much more abundant neighbour one base away suggests this may be a read error. V and J are TRBV5-1 and TRBJ2-5; D may be TRBD1 (6 bases). CDR3 length: 15 amino acids. From germline, CDR1 is SGHRS and CDR2 YFSETQ. The V end lost 0 bases, the J end lost 0 bases, and 9 bases lay between the germline ends. The CDR3 sequence is CASSLGDRHQETQYF. CDR3 DNA sequence: TGCGCCAGCAGCTTGGGCGACAGGCACCAAGAGACCCAGTACTTC.

This clonotype was counted at least ten times. The V call is TRBV27, the J call TRBJ2-7; maybe TRBD2 (6 bases). CDR3 length equals 13 residues. V was clipped by 5 bases and J by 4 bases, with 12 bases between them. Germline CDR1 reads MNHEY; CDR2 reads SMNVEV (reference sequence). CDR3 nucleotide sequence: TGTGCCAGCAGTATGGAGGGGATGTACGAGCAGTACTTC. This encodes CASSMEGMYEQYF.

This clonotype was seen at least ten times. The genes are TRBV2 and TRBJ2-5; weak D call: TRBD1 (5 bases). Between the trimmed V and J ends, which lost 6 bases and 0 bases, there was a span of 5 bases. The CDR3 spans 12 residues. CDR1 and CDR2 from the germline V gene are SNHLY and FYNNEI. The CDR3 region is CASRDNQETQYF. The CDR3 region has the DNA TGTGCCAGCAGGGACAACCAAGAGACCCAGTACTTC.

Many counts were recorded for this clonotype. Here the CDR3 reads CASSLNLVWEYTGELFF. CDR3 sequence (DNA): TGTGCCAGCAGCTTAAATCTTGTTTGGGAGTACACCGGGGAGCTGTTTTTT. The chain recombines TRBV7-2 with TRBJ2-2, with D perhaps TRBD2 (5 bases). The CDR3 contains 17 residues. Germline V CDR1 and CDR2: SGHTA, FQGNSA. V lost 2 bases to trimming and J lost 3 bases, with 16 bases between them.

Only a few counts were recorded for this clonotype. CDR3 nucleotide sequence: TGTGCCAGCTCACCTCGGACAGGGGGAGACACCGGGGAGCTGTTTTTT. It encodes CASSPRTGGDTGELFF. The chain has TRBV18 and TRBJ2-2, with TRBD1 matching over 10 bases. The germline V gene encodes CDR1 KGHSH and CDR2 LQKENI. V shed 3 bases and J 3 bases; nucleotides not matched to a gene: 4. The CDR3 spans 16 residues.

This clonotype showed up many times. The rearrangement joins TRBV28 to TRBJ1-2, with 11 bases aligning to TRBD1. J lost 14 bases, V lost 6 bases, and 11 bases had no gene match. The CDR3 sequence is 13 residues long. The germline gives CDR1 MDHEN, CDR2 SYDVKM. DNA of the CDR3: TGTGCCAGCAGCTTAGACTCGAGGGACAGGGGGACCTTC. Translation: CASSLDSRDRGTF.

This clonotype has more than one count but fewer than ten. The chain employs TRBV20-1 and TRBJ2-5, with 8 bases lining up with TRBD2. V was pared by 6 bases and J by 5 bases, with 11 bases of the junction left unmatched. The germline V gene encodes CDR1 DFQATT and CDR2 SNEGSKA (reference sequence). The CDR3 is 14 residues long. CDR3 region: CSAPREGLWETQYF. CDR3 nucleotides: TGCAGTGCCCCACGGGAGGGACTTTGGGAGACCCAGTACTTC.